The clone carrying this T cell receptor (beta chain) has just one count. This sample stems from a study of blood T cell repertoires in COVID-19. Germline loops: CDR1 MNHEY, CDR2 SVGAGI. This CDR3 is 13 amino acids long. Germline trimming cut 5 bases from V and 2 bases from J; bases unmatched to any gene: 3. Original processing notes: Reference gene primer amplification gave estimated nucleated cell counts. The protocol was immunoSEQ multiplex PCR, while the TCRdb copy is restricted to in-frame clones and leaves out a portion. The V and J calls and the clone size are those of that table, but D and trimming were determined from the DNA. This sample carries fewer than 250,000 clones, less than 90% of them seen once, and the ten largest clones take approximately 7.3%. The cohort comprised adults aged roughly 18 to 95 years residing in some 24 US areas. Allocation to cohorts depended on clinical history reported by the participants.

Sequences were obtained from PBMCs or T cells enriched from blood (not recorded which). This sequence was found in a woman aged 40 to 50 who had recovered from COVID-19. The chain uses TRBV6-5 and TRBJ2-7; 7 bases are shared with TRBD1. The CDR3 is CASSTGTAYEQYV. Written as DNA, the CDR3 is TGTGCCAGCAGTACCGGGACAGCCTACGAGCAGTACGTC.